The present T cell receptor (beta chain) was sequenced within a study of blood T cell repertoires in COVID-19. Study background: The study drew acute and convalescent COVID-19 samples from the United States, Italy and Spain. From T cells, B-cell-depleted T cells, or PBMCs came the material, which was cDNA or gDNA.

Germline assignment: CDR1 LNHDA and CDR2 SQIVND (reference sequence). There are 18 residues in the CDR3. Losses at the gene ends were 4 bases for V and 7 bases for J; bases not matched to a gene: 13. Under the authors' procedure: Amplification of reference gene primers provided the estimated nucleated cell counts. Method: immunoSEQ multiplex PCR; TCRdb's copy keeps in-frame clones and lacks some. V and J calls plus clone size are reproduced from that table; the DNA served to infer D and trimming. The table has some 210,000 clones, over 75% seen once. This chain links TRBV19 with TRBJ2-1, with TRBD2 matching over 13 bases. Material: peripheral blood. This clonotype was sampled from a woman between 35 and 50 years old who had recovered from COVID-19. This CDR3 reads CASSTRDTGTSGINEQFF. CDR3 in DNA: TGTGCCAGTAGTACCCGCGACACCGGGACTAGCGGGATTAATGAGCAGTTCTTC.